This T cell receptor (beta chain) was identified in a study of long-term antiretroviral therapy in people with HIV. Across the study: The study's earliest collections predate the 2015 immediate-ART recommendation by about a decade. Overall study findings and caveats: Subsequent to ART, diversity was augmented yet persisted below that of transplant donor controls. Controls showed broader CDR3 length ranges than did the HIV repertoires.

To note about this clone: Its antigen is unidentified.

Donors each had at least one pre-ART PBMC sample and at least two post-ART ones. Trimming left V 3 bases short and J 15 bases short, with 25 bases between. Germline lookup yields CDR1 SGDLS and CDR2 YYNGEE. This CDR3 region has 15 residues. This was the immunoSEQ v3.0 assay at survey level. The assay was immunoSEQ multiplex PCR, and TCRdb's table has in-frame clones only and misses some. The repertoire holds roughly 28,000 clones, with over 90% as singletons. The receptor was isolated from a man aged 40-49 years with HIV. The sequencing used unsorted PBMCs, collected 6.2 years after starting antiretroviral therapy. The chain couples TRBV9 to TRBJ2-1, with TRBD2 as a possible D gene (6 bases). CDR3 in DNA: TGTGCCAGCAGCGCAACACACAACGGAGGGTCTAGTCCGTTCTTC. Its translation is CASSATHNGGSSPFF.